These 27 T cell receptor beta chains share one sample of origin, sequenced in a study of PD-L1 blockade in urothelial cancer. Clones were read by immunoSEQ multiplex PCR, and TCRdb kept only the in-frame ones, dropping some. The repertoire holds about 66,000 clones, roughly 90% seen once, with over 9% in the top ten. Stated time point: peripheral blood 6 weeks after treatment start. Sequencing was performed on PBMCs, taken around atezolizumab (anti-PD-L1) treatment. All receptors derive from a man in his 60s with urothelial cancer.

The chain uses TRBV14 and TRBJ1-2; perhaps TRBD1 as D (6 bases). Trimming removed 0 bases at V and 4 bases at J, with 12 bases between. This CDR3 is 15 amino acids long. Germline CDR1 and CDR2: SGHDN and FVKESK. The CDR3 nucleotides read TGTGCCAGCAGCCAAGATAGGGGGGGGGCCTATGGCTACACCTTC. Its protein product is CASSQDRGGAYGYTF.

This clone appeared once. The V gene is TRBV7-9, the J gene TRBJ1-2, with D tentatively TRBD1 (5 bases). This CDR3 contains 14 residues. The ends were cut back, 1 base at V and 3 bases at J, with 9 bases in the middle. Germline V gives CDR1 SEHNR, CDR2 FQNEAQ (reference sequence). The CDR3 DNA reads TGTGCCAGCAGCTTAGGTTGGGGGGACTATGGCTACACCTTC. Protein: CASSLGWGDYGYTF.

The sample holds one count of this clone. The chain employs TRBV2 and TRBJ1-5, with 11 bases identical to TRBD1. The length of the CDR3 is 13 residues. Unmatched junction bases numbered 5, after V lost 8 bases and J lost 8 bases. The germline CDR1 and CDR2 sequences are SNHLY and FYNNEI. The CDR3 region is CASWGQGGEPQHF. Written as DNA, the CDR3 is TGTGCCAGCTGGGGACAGGGGGGAGAGCCCCAGCATTTT.

The chain joins TRBV5-1 to TRBJ1-1; D is perhaps TRBD1 (5 bases). Germline CDR1 and CDR2: SGHRS and YFSETQ. Trimming took 7 bases from V and 1 from J, leaving 14 bases between them. The CDR3 loop spans 14 amino acids. The CDR3 loop reads CASAIMTANTEAFF. In nucleotides, the CDR3 is TGCGCCAGCGCCATTATGACAGCGAACACTGAAGCTTTCTTT.

A word on this clone: The sample carries other DNA sequences with the same CDR3. The CDR3 loop is CASSYGTSNEKLFF. The CDR3, as DNA: TGCGCCAGCAGCTACGGGACAAGTAATGAAAAACTGTTTTTT. The chain uses TRBV5-1 and TRBJ1-4; the D gene is possibly TRBD1 (6 bases). The CDR3 is made up of 14 amino acids. CDR1 SGHRS and CDR2 YFSETQ come from the germline V gene. V was trimmed by 3 bases and J by 4 bases, leaving 10 bases between them.

This clone was detected only a few times. DNA of the CDR3: TGTGCCAGCAGTTTCCGAGCTAACACTGAAGCTTTCTTT. Amino acid sequence: CASSFRANTEAFF. V gene TRBV27 combines with J gene TRBJ1-1; no reliable D call. CDR1 MNHEY and CDR2 SMNVEV come from the germline V gene (reference sequence). V was pared by 3 bases and J by 2 bases, with 7 bases between. The CDR3 is 13 amino acids.

J is TRBJ1-1 and V is TRBV2; D ambiguous. This CDR3 region has 13 residues. Trimming took off 8 bases at V and 8 bases at J, with 18 bases between the two ends. Germline V lookup: CDR1 SNHLY, CDR2 FYNNEI. The CDR3 loop is CASYQVVNPEAFF. Written as DNA, the CDR3 is TGTGCCAGCTACCAGGTAGTAAACCCCGAAGCTTTCTTT.

This chain links TRBV6-4 with TRBJ2-1; 7 bases are a match to TRBD2. The CDR3 spans 14 residues. Unmatched junction bases numbered 6, after V lost 3 bases and J lost 7 bases. Germline V gives CDR1 MRHNA, CDR2 SNTAGT. The CDR3 bases are TGTGCCAGCAGTGAGCAGCAGGGAGGGAATGAGCAGTTCTTC. This gives the protein CASSEQQGGNEQFF.

The rearrangement joins TRBV2 to TRBJ2-5; a possible D gene is TRBD2 (5 bases). The germline gives CDR1 SNHLY, CDR2 FYNNEI. The CDR3 loop spans 11 amino acids. The V gene lost 7 bases and the J gene lost 3 bases, with 6 bases spanning the gap. Here the CDR3 reads CASMREETQYF. CDR3 DNA sequence: TGTGCCAGCATGAGGGAAGAGACCCAGTACTTC.

This chain links TRBV5-5 with TRBJ2-1; a possible D gene is TRBD2 (7 bases). Trimming stripped 3 bases from V and 1 base from J, with 14 bases between. Germline CDR1 SGHKS, CDR2 YYEKEE (reference sequence). This CDR3 spans 16 amino acids. CDR3 in amino acids: CASSYKGGPSYNEQFF. The CDR3 DNA reads TGTGCCAGCAGCTACAAGGGGGGGCCTTCCTACAATGAGCAGTTCTTC.

V gene TRBV27 combines with J gene TRBJ1-1, with D possibly matching TRBD1 (6 bases). CDR1 is MNHEY and CDR2 is SMNVEV in the germline V gene (reference sequence). This CDR3 comprises 12 residues. Trimming left V 6 bases short and J 4 bases short, with 9 bases between. The CDR3 region is CASSRGGTEAFF. In DNA, the CDR3 is TGTGCCAGCAGCAGGGGTGGCACTGAAGCTTTCTTT.

The V gene is TRBV29-1, the J gene TRBJ2-1; TRBD1 might be the D (5 bases). V was pared by 7 bases and J by 4 bases, with 8 bases between. The length of the CDR3 is 11 residues. Germline loops: CDR1 SQVTM, CDR2 ANQGSEA. The CDR3 DNA reads as TGCAGCGCTACAGGTTACAATGAGCAGTTCTTC. Residues: CSATGYNEQFF.

The rearrangement uses TRBV30 and TRBJ1-3, with 8 nucleotides matching TRBD1. This CDR3 is built from 13 residues. The germline V gene has CDR1 GTSNPN and CDR2 SVGIG (reference sequence). The ends lost 1 base at V and 15 bases at J; junction bases unmatched: 11. CDR3 residues: CAWSATTGVEEYF. CDR3 bases: TGTGCCTGGAGTGCCACGACAGGGGTCGAGGAATATTTT.

This chain links TRBV4-3 with TRBJ2-7; D is unclear. The CDR3 loop spans 15 amino acids. V was clipped by 0 bases and J by 2 bases, with 11 bases between them. Germline assignment: CDR1 LGHNA and CDR2 YSLEER. CDR3 residues: CASSQDRFTTYEQYF. In nucleotides, the CDR3 is TGCGCCAGCAGCCAAGATCGTTTTACTACCTACGAGCAGTACTTC.

The sample holds a few counts of this clone. The chain is built from TRBV6-5 and TRBJ2-2, with TRBD1 as a possible D gene (5 bases). This CDR3 has 14 amino acids. The germline V gene encodes CDR1 MNHEY and CDR2 SVGAGI. The germline V and J ends were trimmed by 5 bases and 7 bases, with 14 bases remaining between them. CDR3 sequence: CASSRTPSGGELFF. The DNA of the CDR3 is TGTGCCAGCAGTCGGACACCCTCGGGCGGGGAGCTGTTTTTT.

V gene TRBV29-1 combines with J gene TRBJ1-3, with a possible D match to TRBD1 (6 bases). CDR3 length equals 15 residues. Looked up from germline, CDR1 is SQVTM and CDR2 is ANQGSEA. Trimming pared 7 bases from V and 0 bases from J, leaving 16 bases between. The CDR3 reads CSAEEDRSSGNTIYF. In nucleotides, the CDR3 is TGCAGCGCCGAGGAGGACAGAAGCTCTGGAAACACCATATATTTT.

The gene calls are TRBV5-1 and TRBJ2-7, with 7 bases fitting TRBD1. The CDR3 totals 14 residues. CDR1 SGHRS and CDR2 YFSETQ come from the germline V gene. V dropped 4 bases and J dropped 6; count of bases not matched to a gene: 10. In nucleotides, the CDR3 is TGCGCCAGCAGCCCCAGGGGGTTAGACGGCGAGCAGTACTTC. Translation gives CASSPRGLDGEQYF.

As regards this clone: One junction end does not reproduce the germline sequence, and a read error may be involved. The chain is built from TRBV18 and TRBJ2-7; TRBD2 agrees at 7 bases. Per germline, CDR1 KGHSH and CDR2 LQKENI. This CDR3 is 12 amino acids long. CDR3 coding DNA: TGTGCCAGCTCACCAGTCCAGCGGGAAACCCAATTC. Protein sequence: CASSPVQRETQF.

The V and J genes are TRBV2 and TRBJ1-2; D is unresolved. Trimming removed 0 bases at V and 4 bases at J, with 6 bases between. Germline V gene data show CDR1 as SNHLY and CDR2 as FYNNEI. The CDR3 runs 13 residues. The CDR3 DNA sequence: TGTGCCAGCAGTGAAGCCGTCGGCTATGGCTACACCTTC. Protein sequence: CASSEAVGYGYTF.

The chain combines TRBV4-1 with TRBJ1-1; no clear D gene. The germline gives CDR1 MGHRA, CDR2 YSYEKL. This CDR3 is 14 amino acids long. The V gene lost 3 bases and the J gene lost 3 bases, with 11 bases spanning the gap. CDR3 coding DNA: TGCGCCAGCAGCCAGCTACCGGGATACACTGAAGCTTTCTTT. Protein product: CASSQLPGYTEAFF.

CDR3 bases: TGTGCCAGCAGCGCTAGCGGGAGGGCCTGGGAGACCCAGTACTTC. Translated, it gives CASSASGRAWETQYF. The chain joins TRBV11-3 to TRBJ2-5, with 12 bases identical to TRBD2. V was pared by 5 bases and J by 5 bases, with 6 bases of the junction left unmatched. The V gene's germline CDR1 is SGHNT and CDR2 YENEEA. This CDR3 is 15 amino acids long.

This clone has a single count. The chain joins TRBV4-1 to TRBJ2-6; D uncertain. Between the trimmed V and J ends, which lost 0 bases and 2 bases, there was a span of 8 bases. In germline, CDR1 is MGHRA, CDR2 YSYEKL. The CDR3 extends over 16 amino acids. The CDR3 is CASSQDLQTGANVLTF. CDR3 nucleotides: TGCGCCAGCAGCCAAGATCTGCAGACTGGGGCCAACGTCCTGACTTTC.

The rearrangement links TRBV27 to TRBJ2-1; D is perhaps TRBD1 (6 bases). The V end was cut by 5 bases, the J end by 9 bases, with 11 bases between. CDR3 length: 12 residues. CDR1 and CDR2 from the germline V gene are MNHEY and SMNVEV (reference sequence). CDR3 loop: CASSPPGVEQFF. The CDR3, as DNA: TGTGCCAGCAGTCCCCCAGGGGTTGAGCAGTTCTTC.

The rearrangement joins TRBV29-1 to TRBJ1-2; D is uncertain. Trimming shortened V by 4 bases and J by 2 bases, and 14 bases separated the two germline ends. Germline V gene data show CDR1 as SQVTM and CDR2 as ANQGSEA. The CDR3 sequence is 14 residues long. CDR3 DNA sequence: TGCAGCGTTGCGGTTAGCGGGGTCAACTATGGCTACACCTTC. Translation: CSVAVSGVNYGYTF. Full variable domain (missing parts from reference TRBV29-1 and TRBJ1-2): SAVISQKPSRDICQRGTSLTIQCQVDSQVTMMFWYRQQPGQSLTLIATANQGSEATYESGFVIDKFPISRPNLTFSTLTVSNMSPEDSSIYLCSVAVSGVNYGYTFGSGTRLTVV.

This clone was seen a few times. The chain combines TRBV7-3 with TRBJ2-5; TRBD1 matches at 9 bases. J lost 1 base, V lost 2 bases, and 5 bases had no gene match. The CDR3 contains 16 residues. The germline CDR1 and CDR2 sequences are SGHTA and FQGTGA. CDR3 sequence reads: CASSLGPGQGQETQYF. The CDR3 region has the DNA TGTGCCAGCAGCTTAGGGCCGGGACAGGGCCAAGAGACCCAGTACTTC. Based on the CDR3 plus reference TRBV7-3 and TRBJ2-5, the full variable domain is GAGVSQTPSNKVTEKGKYVELRCDPISGHTALYWYRQSLGQGPEFLIYFQGTGAADDSGLPNDRFFAVRPEGSVSTLKIQRTERGDSAVYLCASSLGPGQGQETQYFGPGTRLLVL.

The chain recombines TRBV30 with TRBJ1-3, with TRBD1 matching over 7 bases. CDR1 and CDR2 (germline): GTSNPN, SVGIG (reference sequence). CDR3 length: 16 amino acids. V lost 3 bases and J lost 1; bases outside the gene matches: 9. In DNA, the CDR3 is TGTGCCTGGAGGCCAGACAGGGACGTATCTGGAAACACCATATATTTT. Amino acid sequence: CAWRPDRDVSGNTIYF.

This sequence joins TRBV7-9 and TRBJ1-4, with D unresolved. Deletions cut 3 bases from V and 0 bases from J, with 17 bases between. CDR1 and CDR2 from the germline V gene are SEHNR and FQNEAQ (reference sequence). The CDR3 is 18 residues long. CDR3 coding DNA: TGTGCCAGCAGCTTCTTGGCGGCAGTCACTTCAACTAATGAAAAACTGTTTTTT. This sequence encodes CASSFLAAVTSTNEKLFF.